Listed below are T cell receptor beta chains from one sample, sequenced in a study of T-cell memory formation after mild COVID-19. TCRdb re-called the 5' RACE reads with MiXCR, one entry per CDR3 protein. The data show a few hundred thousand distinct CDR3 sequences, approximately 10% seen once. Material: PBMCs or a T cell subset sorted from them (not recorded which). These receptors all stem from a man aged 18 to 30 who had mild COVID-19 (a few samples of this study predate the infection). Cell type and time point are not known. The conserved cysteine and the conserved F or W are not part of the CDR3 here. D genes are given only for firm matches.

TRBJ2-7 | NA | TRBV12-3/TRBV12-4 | ASSFWTPYQY
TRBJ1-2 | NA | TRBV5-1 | ASSTFQGNGYT
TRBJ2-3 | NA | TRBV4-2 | ASSHAGDYTQY
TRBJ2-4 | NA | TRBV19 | ASRSRLKENIQY
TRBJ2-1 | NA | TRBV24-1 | ATSERGRGFFNEQF
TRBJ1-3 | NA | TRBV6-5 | ASRDTFYSGNTIY
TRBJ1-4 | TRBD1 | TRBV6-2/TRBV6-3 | ASSYSTGAETGAAEKLF
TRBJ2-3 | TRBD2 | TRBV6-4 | ASSEGAGAADTQY
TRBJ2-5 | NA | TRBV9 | ASSVLGARGETQY
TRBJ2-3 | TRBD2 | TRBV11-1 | ASDSGGYTDTQY
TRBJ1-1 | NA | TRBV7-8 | ASSLVWGAMNTEAF
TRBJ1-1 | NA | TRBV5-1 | ASSLANGGPTEAF
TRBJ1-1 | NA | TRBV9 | ASSPIGWTEAF
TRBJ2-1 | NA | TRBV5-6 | ASSPPPVGHNEQF
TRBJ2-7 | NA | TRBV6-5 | ASSDPGDTSYEQY
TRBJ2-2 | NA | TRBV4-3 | ASSQLLAWDTGELF